The clone carrying this T cell receptor (beta chain) was seen once. Its antigen is not known. This table comes from immunoSEQ multiplex PCR, and its TCRdb copy is limited to in-frame clones, with some not included. The sample shows approximately 300,000 clones, about 82% of them seen only once. Documented treatment: roughly 20 received Ad26.COV2.S at low or high dose, single or two shots; several received placebo; per-sample allocation not given. Each sample was drawn 63 days after the first injection (of vaccine or placebo). Vaccination employed an Ad26 vector expressing the Wuhan-strain SARS-CoV-2 spike. Germline assignment: CDR1 LGHNA and CDR2 YNFKEQ. V lost 3 bases, J lost 1 base, and 9 bases lay in between. The CDR3 has 14 residues. This entry belongs to a study of Ad26.COV2.S vaccination and SARS-CoV-2 variants. Study-level information: Donor was one of the participants in the Ad26.COV2.S arm of the COV1001 trial.

Study results and caveats: The placebo group had lower spike-specific TCR breadth than the vaccine recipients did. Following vaccination, spike-specific CD8+ and CD4+ T cell responses reportedly exhibited substantial breadth.

The chain has TRBV4-2 and TRBJ1-1; possible D gene TRBD1, 6 bases. The receptor was derived from a person aged 18-65 years who received the Ad26.COV2.S COVID-19 vaccine or a placebo. Sequences were derived from peripheral blood, sampled in a trial of Ad26.COV2.S vaccine versus placebo. The CDR3 region has the DNA TGTGCCAGCAGCCACCCGGGACAGAACACTGAAGCTTTCTTT. It yields the protein CASSHPGQNTEAFF.